Presented here are 11 T cell receptor beta chains from one specimen sequenced in a study of blood T cell repertoires in COVID-19. Libraries were prepared by immunoSEQ multiplex PCR; TCRdb keeps only in-frame clonotypes and omits some of them. The top ten clones hold roughly 4.7% of a sample with about 100,000 clones, around 90% of them seen once. The sequencing input was peripheral blood. The receptors originated from a human donor in a cohort sampled during active COVID-19.

The V and J genes are TRBV7-3 and TRBJ2-7, with 8 positions matching TRBD2. CDR3 length: 15 residues. The V segment lost 5 bases and the J segment 1 base; nucleotides outside the gene matches: 7. The germline V gene encodes CDR1 SGHTA and CDR2 FQGTGA. As DNA, the CDR3 is TGTGCCAGCAGCCCGACGGGGGGGAAATCCTACGAGCAGTACTTC. It is translated as CASSPTGGKSYEQYF.

The V and J genes are TRBV19 and TRBJ1-2; D gene ambiguous. The CDR3 consists of 12 residues. V was clipped by 2 bases and J by 5 bases, with 6 bases between them. Germline V gives CDR1 LNHDA, CDR2 SQIVND (reference sequence). The CDR3 coding sequence is TGTGCCAGTAGTATATCGGGGTATGGCTACACCTTC. This sequence encodes CASSISGYGYTF.

This clone has just one count. V usage is TRBV28 and J usage is TRBJ1-5, with TRBD1 identical over 9 bases. The CDR3 covers 14 residues. Germline assignment: CDR1 MDHEN and CDR2 SYDVKM. Germline trimming cut 5 bases from V and 7 bases from J; bases unmatched to any gene: 6. The CDR3 region is CASSLGTGRQPQHF. In DNA form, the CDR3 reads TGTGCCAGCAGTCTCGGGACAGGGCGGCAGCCCCAGCATTTT.

The chain links TRBV5-4 to TRBJ2-7, with 7 bases fitting TRBD2. Germline assignment: CDR1 SGHNT and CDR2 YYREEE (reference sequence). V lost 2 bases, J lost 3 bases, and 8 bases stayed unmatched. This CDR3 is 15 amino acids long. In nucleotides, the CDR3 is TGTGCCAGCAGCTTAGGAGGGAGGGCCGTCTACGAGCAGTACTTC. Protein sequence: CASSLGGRAVYEQYF.

This clone was recorded only once. The chain combines TRBV2 with TRBJ2-5; possible D gene TRBD2, 6 bases. The CDR3 is 14 residues long. Germline values: CDR1 SNHLY, CDR2 FYNNEI. V was pared by 6 bases and J by 4 bases, with 15 bases between. CDR3 DNA sequence: TGTGCCAGCAGAAAGGCGGGGTGGTTAGAGACCCAGTACTTC. Amino acid sequence: CASRKAGWLETQYF.

This chain connects TRBV5-1 to TRBJ2-7; 7 bases match TRBD2. Germline loops: CDR1 SGHRS, CDR2 YFSETQ. With 1 base clipped from V and 5 bases from J, the junction kept 6 bases outside the gene matches. The CDR3 covers 14 residues. CDR3 residues: CASSLMRGGDEQYF. CDR3 DNA: TGCGCCAGCAGCTTGATGCGGGGAGGGGACGAGCAGTACTTC.

The chain uses TRBV5-1 and TRBJ1-5; 7 bases match TRBD1. Germline values: CDR1 SGHRS, CDR2 YFSETQ. CDR3 length: 15 residues. V lost 3 bases, J lost 4 bases, and 7 bases stayed unmatched. The CDR3 bases are TGCGCCAGCAGCTCAGATGGGACAGATAATCAGCCCCAGCATTTT. Translation: CASSSDGTDNQPQHF.

The chain carries TRBV7-2 and TRBJ2-7, with D tentatively TRBD2 (6 bases). V lost 2 bases to trimming and J lost 3 bases, with 14 bases between them. Germline-derived CDR1 and CDR2 are SGHTA and FQGNSA. This CDR3 region has 15 residues. The CDR3 here is CASSLSSGQSYEQYF. CDR3 sequence (DNA): TGTGCCAGCAGCTTAAGTAGCGGTCAAAGCTACGAGCAGTACTTC.

V is TRBV18 and J is TRBJ2-3; TRBD1 matches at 7 bases. This CDR3 contains 15 residues. The germline CDR1 and CDR2 sequences are KGHSH and LQKENI. Losses at the gene ends were 4 bases for V and 2 bases for J; bases not matched to a gene: 6. The CDR3 region has the DNA TGTGCCAGCTCACAAGGGACAGTAGACACAGATACGCAGTATTTT. This encodes CASSQGTVDTDTQYF.

The table lists this clone with a count of one. V and J are TRBV6-6 and TRBJ2-2, with a weak D call TRBD2 (6 bases). Germline values: CDR1 MNHNY, CDR2 SVGAGI (reference sequence). This CDR3 spans 11 amino acids. V was pared by 10 bases and J by 6 bases, with 9 bases between. This CDR3 is CAIRDSGELFF. In DNA, the CDR3 is TGTGCCATCCGGGACTCCGGGGAGCTGTTTTTT.

The rearrangement uses TRBV6-6 and TRBJ2-2; 7 bases agree with TRBD1. There are 16 residues in the CDR3. V shed 2 bases and J 0 bases; nucleotides not matched to a gene: 3. Germline V gene lookup returns CDR1 MNHNY and CDR2 SVGAGI (reference sequence). The CDR3 nucleotides are TGTGCCAGCAGTTACAAAGGGGGCCCGAACACCGGGGAGCTGTTTTTT. Protein sequence: CASSYKGGPNTGELFF.